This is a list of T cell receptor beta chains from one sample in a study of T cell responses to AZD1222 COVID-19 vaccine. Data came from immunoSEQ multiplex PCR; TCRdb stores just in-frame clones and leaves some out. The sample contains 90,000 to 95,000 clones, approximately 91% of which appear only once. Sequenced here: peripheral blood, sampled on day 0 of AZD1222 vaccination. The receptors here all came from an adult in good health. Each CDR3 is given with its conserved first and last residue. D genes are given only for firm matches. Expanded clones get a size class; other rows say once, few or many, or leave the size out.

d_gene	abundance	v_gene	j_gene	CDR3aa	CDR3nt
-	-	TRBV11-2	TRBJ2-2	CASSPLRTGELFF	TGTGCCAGCAGCCCCCTGAGGACCGGGGAGCTGTTTTTT
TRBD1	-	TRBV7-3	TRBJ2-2	CASSLGQVNTGELFF	TGTGCCAGCAGCCTCGGACAGGTGAACACCGGGGAGCTGTTTTTT
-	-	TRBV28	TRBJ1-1	CASKDQNTEAFF	TGTGCCAGCAAGGACCAGAACACTGAAGCTTTCTTT
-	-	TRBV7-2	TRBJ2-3	CASSLEYF	TGTGCCAGCAGCTTAGAGTATTTT
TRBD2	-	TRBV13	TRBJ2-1	CASSGRTSGKSFNEQFF	TGTGCCAGCAGCGGAAGGACTAGCGGGAAGAGTTTCAATGAGCAGTTCTTC
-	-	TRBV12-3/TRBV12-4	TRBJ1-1	CASGLLGDTEAFF	TGTGCCAGCGGTTTATTGGGGGACACTGAAGCTTTCTTT
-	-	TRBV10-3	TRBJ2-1	CAIRGGGAYNEQFF	TGTGCCATCAGGGGAGGGGGAGCCTACAATGAGCAGTTCTTC
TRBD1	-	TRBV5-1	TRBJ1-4	CASSPGTATLLRLFF	TGCGCCAGCAGCCCCGGGACAGCGACCTTGTTGAGACTGTTTTTT
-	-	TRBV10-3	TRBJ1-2	CAISDAQGVGGYTF	TGTGCCATCAGTGACGCGCAGGGCGTCGGTGGCTACACCTTC
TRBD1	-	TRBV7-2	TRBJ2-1	CASSLGGTAYNEQFF	TGTGCCAGCAGCTTAGGTGGGACAGCCTACAATGAGCAGTTCTTC
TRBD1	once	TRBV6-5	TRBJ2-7	CASSYSATGTYEQYF	TGTGCCAGCAGTTACTCCGCGACAGGGACCTACGAGCAGTACTTC
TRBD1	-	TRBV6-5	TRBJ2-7	CASSHGQGYYEQYF	TGTGCCAGCAGTCACGGACAGGGATACTACGAGCAGTACTTC